This T cell receptor beta chain was observed in a study of blood T cell repertoires in COVID-19 (dated by TCRdb to about 2020). For the study in its entirety: Collaborator samples came from the United States, Italy and Spain and covered acute and convalescent phases of COVID-19. Where available, HLA class I and class II types were taken from metadata supplied by the sample provider and were not determined by assay-based typing. A freely available public database, intended as a resource for researchers studying the immune response to SARS-CoV-2, is where the repertoires were released. Samples were obtained from the ongoing ImmuneRACE study (first 160 participants) and from about 1,300 subjects provided by 6 global collaborators. A de-identified subject ID, COVID-19 status, age in years and sex were almost always included in the sample metadata. The prospective study material was composed of cDNA or gDNA derived from T cells, B-cell-depleted T cells, or PBMCs. The dataset comprised deeply sampled blood TCRbeta repertoires from subjects exposed to, actively infected with, or recovered from COVID-19.

Trimming costs V 3 bases and J 1 base, and their ends lie 11 bases apart. From its cysteine to its phenylalanine, the CDR3 spans 16 amino acids. The entry retains the CDR3 DNA only, 48 bases that are in frame from base 1. CDR1 SGDLS and CDR2 YYNGEE were looked up in the germline V gene. TCRbeta CDR3 regions were amplified from genomic DNA by means of the immunoSEQ Assay, a bias-controlled multiplex PCR. The original methods were these. The number of nucleated cells in each sample was estimated by amplification of reference gene primers within the assay. To quantify the absolute abundance of each unique TCRbeta CDR3 rearrangement, sequence reads were collapsed and filtered. For each sample, productive Simpson clonality was calculated as the square root of Simpson's diversity index over productive rearrangements. The immuneACCESS repertoire file appears here via TCRdb, limited to in-frame rearrangements. These files lack a portion of the clones; in checked studies, under half of the deficit traces to unresolved V genes, and the cause of the others is not known. The D gene and trimming were derived from the DNA, and the V and J assignments and clone size from that table. The table for this sample lists tens of thousands of clones; roughly 87% of them were counted only once. 7% to 9% of the sample belongs to the ten largest clones.

On this clone: No cognate antigen has been identified for it. Within one base of it there is no much larger clone, and no base qualities were kept.

Points the paper makes about the study in general: The amount of clinical and demographic metadata varied by source and participant and was provided uncurated.

The collaborating institutions used their own protocols to collect whole blood in K2EDTA tubes. Collaborator samples were shipped for TCRbeta analysis as frozen whole blood, isolated PBMCs, or DNA extracted from either sample type. The chain is assembled from TRBV9 and TRBJ1-6; TRBD1 is a possible D gene, resting on 5 matching bases. Sequenced input: peripheral blood. The TCR sequence derives from a human donor in a cohort sampled during active COVID-19. The CDR3 protein is CASSANQGSYNSPLHF. The DNA sequence follows: TGTGCCAGCAGCGCCAATCAGGGATCCTATAATTCACCCCTCCACTTT.